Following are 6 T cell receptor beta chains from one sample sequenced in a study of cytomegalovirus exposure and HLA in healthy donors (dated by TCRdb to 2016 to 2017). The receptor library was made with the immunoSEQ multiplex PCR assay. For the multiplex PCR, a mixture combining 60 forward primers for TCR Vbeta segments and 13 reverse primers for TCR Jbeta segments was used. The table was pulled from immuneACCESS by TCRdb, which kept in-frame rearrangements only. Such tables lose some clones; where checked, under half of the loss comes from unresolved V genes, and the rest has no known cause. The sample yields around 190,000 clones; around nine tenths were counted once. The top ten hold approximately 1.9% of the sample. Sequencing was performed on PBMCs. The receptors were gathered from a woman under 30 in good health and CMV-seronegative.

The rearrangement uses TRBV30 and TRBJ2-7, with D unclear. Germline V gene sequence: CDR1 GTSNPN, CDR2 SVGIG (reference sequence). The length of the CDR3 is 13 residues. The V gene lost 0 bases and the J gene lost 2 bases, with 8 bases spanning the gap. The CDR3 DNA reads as TGTGCCTGGAGTGTAAAGCTAACCTACGAGCAGTACTTC. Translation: CAWSVKLTYEQYF.

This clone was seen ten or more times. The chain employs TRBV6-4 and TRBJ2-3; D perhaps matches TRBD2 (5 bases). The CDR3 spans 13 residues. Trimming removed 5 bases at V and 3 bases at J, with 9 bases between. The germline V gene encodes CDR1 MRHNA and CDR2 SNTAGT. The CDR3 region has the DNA TGTGCCAGCAGTACAAGGGAGACAGATACGCAGTATTTT. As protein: CASSTRETDTQYF.

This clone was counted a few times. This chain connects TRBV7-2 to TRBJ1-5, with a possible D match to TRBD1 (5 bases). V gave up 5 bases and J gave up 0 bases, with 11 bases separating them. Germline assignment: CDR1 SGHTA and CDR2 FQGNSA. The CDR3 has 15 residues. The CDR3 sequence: CASSLGQDSNQPQHF. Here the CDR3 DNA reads TGTGCCAGCAGCCTAGGACAAGATAGCAATCAGCCCCAGCATTTT.

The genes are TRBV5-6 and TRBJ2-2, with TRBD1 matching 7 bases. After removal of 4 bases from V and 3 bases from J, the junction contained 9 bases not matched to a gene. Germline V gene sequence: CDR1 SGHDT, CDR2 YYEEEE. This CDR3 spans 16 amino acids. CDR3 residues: CASSLTTGAYTGELFF. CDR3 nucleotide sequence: TGTGCCAGCAGCCTAACTACAGGGGCCTACACCGGGGAGCTGTTTTTT.

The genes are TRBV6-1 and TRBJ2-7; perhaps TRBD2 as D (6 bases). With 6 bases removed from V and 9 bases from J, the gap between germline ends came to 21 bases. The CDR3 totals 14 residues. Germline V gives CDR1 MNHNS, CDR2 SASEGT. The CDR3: CASSERGSGDGQYF. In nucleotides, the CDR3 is TGTGCCAGCAGCGAACGGGGGTCAGGAGACGGGCAGTACTTC.

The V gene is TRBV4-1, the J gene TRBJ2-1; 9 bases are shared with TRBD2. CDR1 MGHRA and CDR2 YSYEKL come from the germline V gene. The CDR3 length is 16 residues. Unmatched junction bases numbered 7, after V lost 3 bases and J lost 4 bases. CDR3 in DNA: TGCGCCAGCAGCCAGTCGCTAGCGGGGACGTACAATGAGCAGTTCTTC. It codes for CASSQSLAGTYNEQFF.